Shown below are 14 T cell receptor beta chains from a single sample sequenced in a study of T-cell reconstitution after alpha-beta-depleted transplantation in children. Molecular barcoding with unique molecular identifiers was used for the TCRbeta library. TCRdb passed the PCR reads through MiXCR, listing each CDR3 protein once. The sample includes about 170,000 distinct CDR3 sequences, 11% of them seen just once. Here the sequenced sample was PBMCs, taken before TCRalphabeta/CD19-depleted stem cell transplant. The source of these receptors is a boy between 2 and 15 years old with acute myeloid leukemia, due to receive a stem cell transplant.

This clonotype occurred many times. This sequence joins TRBV24-1 and TRBJ2-1; weak D call: TRBD2 (6 bases). There are 13 residues in the CDR3. The V end was cut by 9 bases, the J end by 6 bases, with 14 bases between. The germline gives CDR1 KGHDR, CDR2 SFDVKD. The CDR3 region has the DNA TGTGCCACCGGGATCAAGGGAGGCAATGAGCAGTTCTTC. Translation gives CATGIKGGNEQFF.

This clonotype was detected ten times or more. The V gene is TRBV5-1, the J gene TRBJ2-1; maybe TRBD1 (6 bases). From germline, CDR1 is SGHRS and CDR2 YFSETQ. The germline V and J ends were trimmed by 4 bases and 3 bases, with 14 bases remaining between them. The CDR3 totals 15 residues. CDR3 in amino acids: CASSLEGQNYNEQFF. In nucleotides, the CDR3 is TGCGCCAGCAGCCTGGAAGGACAGAACTACAATGAGCAGTTCTTC.

There are many counts of this clonotype. The rearrangement links TRBV7-2 to TRBJ2-4; 10 bases fit TRBD2. The CDR3 is 16 residues long. CDR1 and CDR2 from the germline V gene are SGHTA and FQGNSA. V was pared by 5 bases and J by 9 bases, with 13 bases of the junction left unmatched. CDR3: CASSQAGGAMGGIQYF. The CDR3 DNA follows: TGTGCCAGCAGCCAAGCGGGGGGGGCGATGGGGGGCATTCAGTACTTC.

In this sample, this clonotype turned up many times. The CDR3 region is CASKAWSGNQPQHF. The CDR3 DNA reads TGTGCCAGCAAAGCATGGTCGGGCAATCAGCCCCAGCATTTT. The chain combines TRBV6-1 with TRBJ1-5; D remains unclear. The germline V gene has CDR1 MNHNS and CDR2 SASEGT. This CDR3 region has 14 residues. V was pared by 7 bases and J by 2 bases, with 12 bases between.

In this sample, this clonotype turned up many times. V and J are TRBV29-1 and TRBJ1-2, with D possibly being TRBD1 (5 bases). Trimming left V 6 bases short and J 4 bases short, with 24 bases between. There are 16 residues in the CDR3. CDR1 and CDR2 (germline): SQVTM, ANQGSEA. CDR3: CSVAPLEGNPPYGYTF. CDR3 bases: TGCAGCGTCGCACCCTTGGAGGGGAACCCTCCCTATGGCTACACCTTC.

This clonotype was counted many times. V usage is TRBV2 and J usage is TRBJ2-1; D gene uncertain. V was pared by 6 bases and J by 10 bases, with 10 bases between. This CDR3 is built from 11 residues. The germline CDR1 and CDR2 sequences are SNHLY and FYNNEI. The CDR3 region is CASREQWEQFF. CDR3 in DNA: TGTGCCAGCAGGGAACAATGGGAGCAGTTCTTC.

In this sample, this clonotype turned up many times. The chain employs TRBV7-6 and TRBJ1-1, with TRBD1 matching over 8 bases. The germline gives CDR1 SGHVS, CDR2 FNYEAQ. This CDR3 is 18 amino acids long. V lost 1 base, J lost 5 bases, and 15 bases stayed unmatched. The CDR3 DNA reads TGTGCCAGCAGCTTAGAGGGAGCCGGACAGGGTGGTAGGACTGAAGCTTTCTTT. Protein sequence: CASSLEGAGQGGRTEAFF.

This clonotype was seen at least ten times. The chain recombines TRBV4-1 with TRBJ1-5; D unclear. The V end lost 1 base, the J end lost 4 bases, and 20 bases lay between the germline ends. The germline V gene has CDR1 MGHRA and CDR2 YSYEKL. The CDR3 covers 18 residues. In DNA, the CDR3 is TGCGCCAGCAGCCAAGCTGCCCTTACCGGAGGTGCTAATCAGCCCCAGCATTTT. This codes for CASSQAALTGGANQPQHF.

There are many counts of this clonotype. This chain uses TRBV6-5 with TRBJ2-7, with a possible D match to TRBD1 (6 bases). Germline V lookup: CDR1 MNHEY, CDR2 SVGAGI. The CDR3 is 11 amino acids. V was shortened by 6 bases and J by 3 bases, with 6 bases between the two germline ends. CDR3 bases: TGTGCCAGCAGGGACAGCTACGAGCAGTACTTC. Translated, it gives CASRDSYEQYF.

The chain employs TRBV30 and TRBJ2-5; the match to TRBD2 covers 7 bases. The CDR3 sequence is 13 residues long. J gave up 4 bases and V 3 bases, and 5 bases lay outside the gene matches. From germline, CDR1 is GTSNPN and CDR2 SVGIG (reference sequence). The CDR3: CAWSRGVRETQYF. The CDR3, as DNA: TGTGCCTGGAGCCGGGGGGTGAGAGAGACCCAGTACTTC.

This clonotype was detected a few times. J is TRBJ2-2 and V is TRBV20-1; weak D call: TRBD1 (5 bases). V was clipped by 4 bases and J by 4 bases, with 16 bases between them. CDR3 length equals 15 residues. Germline loops: CDR1 DFQATT, CDR2 SNEGSKA (reference sequence). The CDR3, as DNA: TGCAGTGCTAAGGGGTCGGTAGCCCTCACCGGGGAGCTGTTTTTT. Its translation is CSAKGSVALTGELFF.

This clonotype was observed at least ten times. This chain links TRBV4-1 with TRBJ2-1; 8 bases are a match to TRBD1. Germline loops: CDR1 MGHRA, CDR2 YSYEKL. This CDR3 has 16 amino acids. V trimming: 4 bases; J trimming: 7 bases; junction bases outside the gene matches: 12. The CDR3 loop reads CASSPRTGMTHNEQFF. The CDR3 DNA is TGCGCCAGCAGCCCTCGGACAGGGATGACTCATAATGAGCAGTTCTTC.

This clonotype occurred many times. The chain is built from TRBV7-8 and TRBJ1-5; TRBD1 aligns across 10 bases. The CDR3 covers 17 residues. J lost 0 bases, V lost 5 bases, and 7 bases had no gene match. Germline loops: CDR1 SGHVS, CDR2 FQNEAQ. CDR3 in DNA: TGTGCCAGCAGCGGGGACAGGGGAGTGGGTAGCAATCAGCCCCAGCATTTT. This encodes CASSGDRGVGSNQPQHF. Filled out from reference TRBV7-8 and TRBJ1-5, the complete variable domain reads GAGVSQSPRYKVAKRGQDVALRCDPISGHVSLFWYQQALGQGPEFLTYFQNEAQLDKSGLPSDRFFAERPEGSVSTLKIQRTQQEDSAVYLCASSGDRGVGSNQPQHFGDGTRLSIL.

The table lists this clonotype with many counts. Written as DNA, the CDR3 is TGCAGTGCCAAACTACTAGCGGTCTCCATCAATGAGCAGTTCTTC. Its protein is CSAKLLAVSINEQFF. This chain joins TRBV20-1 and TRBJ2-1, with TRBD2 matching 8 bases. Germline V lookup: CDR1 DFQATT, CDR2 SNEGSKA (reference sequence). This CDR3 is built from 15 residues. The J segment lost 6 bases and the V segment lost 6 bases, leaving 13 bases of the junction unmatched.